The clone carrying this T cell receptor (beta chain) was counted between two and nine times. What it binds is not known. This sample was taken from a study of PD-1 blockade in classical Hodgkin lymphoma. General study results and limits: In newly diagnosed patients, baseline TCR diversity was reportedly below that of healthy donors.

Indicated time point: cycle 4 day 1 (C4D1), after five to seven weeks of nivolumab. Relapse after autologous stem cell transplantation occurred in every patient, and brentuximab vedotin exposure varied. Data came from immunoSEQ multiplex PCR; TCRdb stores just in-frame clones and leaves some out. The sample records about 21,000 clones, more than 75% being singletons. Sample: peripheral blood mononuclear cells (PBMCs), taken before the fourth cycle of nivolumab. The sequence came from a human donor with classical Hodgkin lymphoma.

Here the CDR3 DNA reads TGCGCCAGCAGCCAAACAGGGGCGGTAGGCAATCAGCCCCAGCATTTT. This sequence encodes CASSQTGAVGNQPQHF. The chain joins TRBV4-1 to TRBJ1-5; 7 bases align to TRBD1. Germline V lookup: CDR1 MGHRA, CDR2 YSYEKL. The CDR3 sequence is 16 residues long. V was pared by 2 bases and J by 2 bases, with 6 bases of the junction left unmatched.